This T cell receptor beta chain was identified in a study of CD4+ T cells in melanoma. Regarding the study as a whole: Reportedly, melanoma neoantigen-specific CD4+ T cells showed varied differentiation states. A reported correlation linked neoantigen-specific CD4+ T cells to CD8+, macrophage and B cell function.

Assay used: immunoSEQ multiplex PCR; TCRdb lists only in-frame clones, some missing. The data contain 9,500 to 13,000 clones, roughly 80% of them singletons. Germline CDR1 reads SNHLY; CDR2 reads FYNNEI. V lost 4 bases and J 11 bases, leaving 18 bases between the germline ends. CDR3 length equals 15 residues. Points on this clone: What it binds is unknown.

Sequenced: cells from a culture (not recorded whether cultured in vitro). The clonotype comes from a human donor with melanoma. The rearrangement links TRBV2 to TRBJ1-6; D ambiguous. CDR3: CASSAYLGQVPPLHF. The DNA of the CDR3 is TGTGCCAGCAGTGCGTACCTAGGGCAGGTCCCACCCCTCCACTTT.